Listed below are T cell receptor beta chains from one sample, sequenced in a study of OX40 agonist ivuxolimab in advanced cancers. Method: immunoSEQ multiplex PCR; TCRdb's copy keeps in-frame clones and lacks some. The sample has around 68,000 clones, roughly 90% seen once. Source: CD4+ or CD8+ T cells sorted from blood, taken in a trial of the OX40 agonist ivuxolimab. Receptors originate from an adult with an advanced solid tumor such as melanoma, head and neck, liver or kidney cancer. Both conserved end residues are part of each CDR3. The D gene is left open where the match is weak. Rows give clone size only sometimes, using once, few, many, or a class for an expanded clone.

clone size	J gene	D gene	V gene	CDR3 DNA	CDR3 protein
.	TRBJ2-7	TRBD1	TRBV7-6	TGTGCCAGCAGCCTAAGGCAAACAGGGGGGTACGAGCAGTACTTC	CASSLRQTGGYEQYF
.	TRBJ2-7	.	TRBV30	TGTGCCTGGAGTAACGAGATCGAGCAGTACTTC	CAWSNEIEQYF
few	TRBJ1-1	TRBD1	TRBV19	TGTGCCAGTAGAAGGACAGGGTACACTGAAGCTTTCTTT	CASRRTGYTEAFF
.	TRBJ1-6	TRBD1	TRBV27	TGTGCCAGCAGTCCCTGGGACAGCCTGGGTTCACCCCTCCACTTT	CASSPWDSLGSPLHF
.	TRBJ2-5	.	TRBV10-3	TGTGCCATCAGTGAGACCCTCGTAGGATCAGAGACCCAGTACTTC	CAISETLVGSETQYF
.	TRBJ1-1	.	TRBV20-1	TGCAGTGCTAGCATCAACACTGAAGCTTTCTTT	CSASINTEAFF
.	TRBJ1-2	.	TRBV6-1	TGTGCCAGCAGTGAATTACGGAGCCTAATCTACACCTTC	CASSELRSLIYTF
.	TRBJ1-5	.	TRBV10-1	TGCGCCAGCAGTGTCGGGAGGGATCAGCCCCAGCATTTT	CASSVGRDQPQHF
.	TRBJ2-1	.	TRBV9	TGTGCCAGCAAGAAGGGGGAGGGCCCCAATGAGCAGTTCTTC	CASKKGEGPNEQFF
.	TRBJ1-6	.	TRBV30	TGTGCCTGGAGTGGGTCCAGCTTAATTCAACCCCTCCACTTT	CAWSGSSLIQPLHF
.	TRBJ2-1	TRBD2	TRBV30	TGTGCCTGGGGCGTAGCGGGAGGGGCCTACAATGAGCAGTTCTTC	CAWGVAGGAYNEQFF
.	TRBJ2-1	TRBD2	TRBV5-1	TGCGCCAGCAGCTTGGGGACAAGCGGGGGGGCCCAGGAGCAGTTCTTC	CASSLGTSGGAQEQFF
.	TRBJ2-4	TRBD2	TRBV4-1	TGCGCCAGCAGCCAAGATATGGGGGATGTCGGGAGGTCATCGGACATTCAGTACTTC	CASSQDMGDVGRSSDIQYF
.	TRBJ1-2	TRBD1	TRBV2	TGTGCCAGCAGCTTGGGACAGGGGCTCGATGGCTACACCTTC	CASSLGQGLDGYTF
.	TRBJ2-3	.	TRBV7-3	TGTGCCAGCAGTTCGTCGGGCACAGATACGCAGTATTTT	CASSSSGTDTQYF
.	TRBJ2-3	.	TRBV11-2	TGTGCCAGCAGCTTAGGTACTGTGGGAAGCGCAGATACGCAGTATTTT	CASSLGTVGSADTQYF
.	TRBJ2-3	.	TRBV6-4	TGTGCCAGCAGTACATCCGGGACTTCAAGCACAGATACGCAGTATTTT	CASSTSGTSSTDTQYF
.	TRBJ2-1	TRBD2	TRBV18	TGTGCCAGCTCACCACGAGGACTAGCGGGAGGGCTTGGCTACAATGAGCAGTTCTTC	CASSPRGLAGGLGYNEQFF
.	TRBJ2-5	.	TRBV20-1	TGCAGTGCTGTAGTATATGGGACCCAGTACTTC	CSAVVYGTQYF
.	TRBJ2-7	.	TRBV30	TGTGCCTGGACTCGGGGGGACAGCGACATACCGAGCTCCTACGAGCAGTACTTC	CAWTRGDSDIPSSYEQYF
once	TRBJ2-1	.	TRBV18	TGTGCCAGCTCACCACCAGCAGGGGCTCCTGACAATGAGCAGTTCTTC	CASSPPAGAPDNEQFF
.	TRBJ1-1	.	TRBV30	TGTGCCTGGAGTGTCGCGGTGAACACTGAAGCTTTCTTT	CAWSVAVNTEAFF
.	TRBJ2-1	TRBD1	TRBV7-3	TGTGCCAGCAGCTTAACGGGACAGCACAATGAGCAGTTCTTC	CASSLTGQHNEQFF
.	TRBJ2-2	TRBD2	TRBV7-6	TGTGCCAGCAGCTTAAGACCGCCAGCGGGAGGGCCTAGCGGGGAGCTGTTTTTT	CASSLRPPAGGPSGELFF
.	TRBJ2-7	TRBD2	TRBV6-1	TGTGCCAGCTCACGAGTTAGCGGGAGTCTCTACGAGCAGTACTTC	CASSRVSGSLYEQYF
.	TRBJ1-1	TRBD1	TRBV7-9	TGTGCCAGCAGCTTAGCGTTAAGGACAGGGGACACTGAAGCTTTCTTT	CASSLALRTGDTEAFF
.	TRBJ2-5	.	TRBV6-1	TGTGCCAGCAGTGACCGGAACCGAGGGGAGACCCAGTACTTC	CASSDRNRGETQYF
.	TRBJ1-4	.	TRBV11-3	TGTGCCAGCAGCCTCACCGCAGGTGAAAAACTGTTTTTT	CASSLTAGEKLFF
.	TRBJ1-1	.	TRBV11-2	TGTGCCAGCAGCTTAGGGCAGGGGAACACTGAAGCTTTCTTT	CASSLGQGNTEAFF
once	TRBJ2-1	.	TRBV5-4	TGTGCCAGCAGCGCGGGTCGAGACAACCGCTACAATGAGCAGTTCTTC	CASSAGRDNRYNEQFF
few	TRBJ2-7	.	TRBV6-5	TGTGCCAGCAAGACATATGGACAGTCTGGCGAGCAGTACTTC	CASKTYGQSGEQYF
few	TRBJ2-1	TRBD1	TRBV28	TGTGCCAGCAGTTGGGGACAGGCATACAATGAGCAGTTCTTC	CASSWGQAYNEQFF
.	TRBJ2-3	TRBD2	TRBV7-8	TGTGCCAGCAGCCTAGCATGGGGGACTAGCGCGGTAGATACGCAGTATTTT	CASSLAWGTSAVDTQYF
once	TRBJ2-1	TRBD1	TRBV7-9	TGTGCCAGCAGCTTTCAGGGTACAGGGGGCGGTGAGCAGTTCTTC	CASSFQGTGGGEQFF
.	TRBJ1-5	.	TRBV19	TGTGCCAGTAGCACACTCCTTCGACGGTTAGGACAGAGTTTTAGCAATCAGCCCCAGCATTTT	CASSTLLRRLGQSFSNQPQHF
.	TRBJ2-1	TRBD2	TRBV2	TGTGCCAGCAGTGGCCAGACTAGCGGGGGGGGAAGCAATGAGCAGTTCTTC	CASSGQTSGGGSNEQFF
.	TRBJ2-6	.	TRBV18	TGTGCCAGCTCACGAGACTCTGGGGCCAACGTCCTGACTTTC	CASSRDSGANVLTF
.	TRBJ2-2	TRBD2	TRBV19	TGTGCCAGTCGGACTAGCGGGAACACCGGGGAGCTGTTTTTT	CASRTSGNTGELFF
.	TRBJ2-7	.	TRBV11-3	TGTGCCAGCAGCTTAGGAGTGGCAGGATCCTACGAGCAGTACTTC	CASSLGVAGSYEQYF
.	TRBJ1-5	.	TRBV5-1	TGCGCCAGCAGTCCAACTGGACAGTCTGATCAGCCCCAGCATTTT	CASSPTGQSDQPQHF
.	TRBJ1-1	TRBD1	TRBV2	TGTGCCAGCAGTGCTAGGACAGGGCCCACTGAAGCTTTCTTT	CASSARTGPTEAFF
.	TRBJ2-2	.	TRBV7-3	TGTGCCAGCAGCACCCGTGTTGGGGAGCTGTTTTTT	CASSTRVGELFF